This paragraph reports one T cell receptor (beta chain). Seattle patients were enrolled during active infection and followed longitudinally. The sample originates from a study of blood T cell repertoires in COVID-19. Turning to the study itself: The study drew acute and convalescent COVID-19 samples from the United States, Italy and Spain. PBMCs, B-cell-depleted T cells, or T cells provided the cDNA or gDNA that made up the material.

As handled by the study authors: Counts of nucleated cells, estimated from reference gene primer amplification, were obtained. Generated by immunoSEQ multiplex PCR, the TCRdb table keeps only in-frame clones and is missing some. V and J calls plus clone size are reproduced from that table; the DNA served to infer D and trimming. The sample has about 350,000 clones; roughly 89% are singletons. Material: peripheral blood. The origin of this receptor is a man aged 30 to 45 with COVID-19, enrolled during active disease.

CDR3 region: CASSLGGVGELFF. The CDR3 DNA is TGTGCCAGCAGCCTCGGGGGGGTTGGGGAGCTGTTTTTT. The gene calls are TRBV3-1 (or the pseudogene TRBV3-2) and TRBJ2-2; 8 bases are shared with TRBD2. Germline V gives CDR1 LGHDT, CDR2 YNNKEL (reference sequence). Trimming removed 4 bases from V and 8 bases from J; junction bases left unmatched: 3. CDR3 length equals 13 residues.